This T cell receptor (beta chain) is drawn from a study of early T cells in non-severe SARS-CoV-2 infection. On the study more broadly: Sequencing targeted bulk RNA from unsorted whole blood, leaving chains unpaired.

Study results and limitations: Matching results from VDJdb favored anti-spike CD8 responses, leaving private and CD4 specificities undetected.

Unique molecular identifiers tagged individual cDNA molecules. TCRdb re-called the 5' RACE reads with MiXCR, one entry per CDR3 protein. The sample holds tens of thousands of distinct CDR3 sequences, around 9.1% seen once. The CDR3 sequence is 17 residues long. Trimming stripped 2 bases from V and 0 bases from J, with 10 bases between. Germline values: CDR1 KGHDR, CDR2 SFDVKD. On this clonotype itself: Its antigen is undetermined.

Source: whole blood, taken at baseline. This chain uses TRBV24-1 with TRBJ2-6; D is uncertain. The sequence came from an adult who was a healthcare worker with PCR-confirmed SARS-CoV-2 infection or an uninfected control (not recorded which). The CDR3 DNA follows: TGTGCCACCAGTGATTATACCCTGAGCTCTGGGGCCAACGTCCTGACTTTC. Amino acid sequence: CATSDYTLSSGANVLTF.